Below, 10 T cell receptor beta chains from the same sample are listed, as sequenced in a study of CD8+ T cells in alopecia areata. Specified treatment: oral pan-JAK inhibitor, 5-10 mg twice daily. Extraction and reverse transcription of RNA yielded cDNA as the sequencing template. Data came from immunoSEQ multiplex PCR; TCRdb stores just in-frame clones and leaves some out. The sample has approximately 220,000 clones; under 40% are singletons. The specimen was CD4+ T cells sorted from blood, collected at roughly week 30, from a patient treated with tofacitinib. These receptors were obtained from a human donor with alopecia areata.

The rearrangement uses TRBV7-2 and TRBJ2-3; 7 bases match TRBD2. The junction had 7 bases not matched to a gene; V was cut back by 5 bases and J by 5 bases. CDR1 and CDR2 from the germline V gene are SGHTA and FQGNSA. This CDR3 contains 14 residues. CDR3 in amino acids: CASSPSGIGDTQYF. CDR3 nucleotides: TGTGCCAGCAGCCCCAGCGGGATCGGAGATACGCAGTATTTT.

V is TRBV5-4 and J is TRBJ1-4; the match to TRBD1 covers 11 bases. V lost 4 bases, J lost 7 bases, and 6 bases stayed unmatched. Germline CDR1 is SGHNT and CDR2 is YYREEE (reference sequence). This CDR3 spans 15 amino acids. CDR3: CASSLRTGGVEKLFF. CDR3 in DNA: TGTGCCAGCAGCCTTCGGACAGGGGGCGTTGAAAAACTGTTTTTT.

The chain employs TRBV11-2 and TRBJ2-1; perhaps TRBD2 as D (5 bases). The CDR3 has 16 residues. Trimming shortened V by 5 bases and J by 3 bases, and 17 bases separated the two germline ends. In germline, CDR1 is SGHAT, CDR2 FQNNGV. Here the CDR3 reads CASSRKDSLIYNEQFF. CDR3 nucleotide sequence: TGTGCCAGCAGCCGAAAGGACTCCCTCATCTACAATGAGCAGTTCTTC. Variable domain in full (rest from reference TRBV11-2 and TRBJ2-1): EAGVAQSPRYKIIEKRQSVAFWCNPISGHATLYWYQQILGQGPKLLIQFQNNGVVDDSQLPKDRFSAERLKGVDSTLKIQPAKLEDSAVYLCASSRKDSLIYNEQFFGPGTRLTVL.

This clone came up a few times. This chain joins TRBV2 and TRBJ2-3; D may be TRBD1 (6 bases). This CDR3 is built from 14 residues. Germline V CDR1 and CDR2: SNHLY, FYNNEI. Trimming pared 6 bases from V and 2 bases from J, leaving 12 bases between. The CDR3 DNA reads TGTGCCAGCAGACGGACAGCATTCACAGATACGCAGTATTTT. Translated, it gives CASRRTAFTDTQYF.

This clone showed up just once. This chain links TRBV5-1 with TRBJ2-1, with D possibly matching TRBD2 (5 bases). The V end was cut by 0 bases, the J end by 3 bases, with 10 bases between. The germline V gene encodes CDR1 SGHRS and CDR2 YFSETQ. The CDR3 consists of 15 residues. As DNA, the CDR3 is TGCGCCAGCAGCTTGGGAGGGAGCCGCTACAATGAGCAGTTCTTC. Its translation is CASSLGGSRYNEQFF.

This chain joins TRBV7-2 and TRBJ2-2, with a tentative D call TRBD1 (6 bases). Germline V CDR1 and CDR2: SGHTA, FQGNSA. Trimming removed 5 bases from V and 2 bases from J, with 21 bases in between. CDR3 length equals 18 residues. The DNA for the CDR3 is TGTGCCAGCAGCCCACTTAGAGACGGACAGAGTAACACCGGGGAGCTGTTTTTT. Its protein is CASSPLRDGQSNTGELFF. The whole variable domain, filled in from reference TRBV7-2 and TRBJ2-2, reads GAGVSQSPSNKVTEKGKDVELRCDPISGHTALYWYRQSLGQGLEFLIYFQGNSAPDKSGLPSDRFSAERTGGSVSTLTIQRTQQEDSAVYLCASSPLRDGQSNTGELFFGEGSRLTVL.

The chain recombines TRBV11-2 with TRBJ2-1, with 13 bases fitting TRBD2. This CDR3 is built from 15 residues. CDR1 SGHAT and CDR2 FQNNGV come from the germline V gene. The ends lost 5 bases at V and 7 bases at J; junction bases unmatched: 5. The CDR3 spells CASSTTSGGANEQFF. The CDR3 bases are TGTGCCAGCAGCACAACTAGCGGGGGGGCAAATGAGCAGTTCTTC.

As regards this clone: One junction end does not reproduce the germline sequence, and a read error may be involved. The chain carries TRBV18 and TRBJ2-2, with TRBD2 identical over 14 bases. The CDR3 runs to 18 residues. Germline CDR1 and CDR2: KGHSH and LQKENI. The CDR3 DNA is TGTGCCAGCTCTCCACCGGGACTAGCGGGAGCGGGGACCGGGGAGCTGTTTTTT. It specifies CASSPPGLAGAGTGELFF.

V is TRBV29-1 and J is TRBJ1-2; D not certain. CDR1 is SQVTM, CDR2 ANQGSEA, per germline. The CDR3 extends over 11 amino acids. Trimming took off 4 bases at V and 6 bases at J, with 9 bases between the two ends. In nucleotides, the CDR3 is TGCAGCGTTGGGCAGGTGAATGGCTACACCTTC. Residues: CSVGQVNGYTF.

V and J are TRBV18 and TRBJ1-2; no definite D call. Trimming cost V 3 bases and J 6 bases, with 14 bases left between them. CDR1 and CDR2 (germline): KGHSH, LQKENI. This CDR3 contains 14 residues. Written as DNA, the CDR3 is TGTGCCAGCTCACCGTTAGAAACGATCGATGGCTACACCTTC. As protein: CASSPLETIDGYTF.